The rows below give T cell receptor beta chains drawn from one sample of a study of cytomegalovirus exposure and HLA in healthy donors. Profiling relied on immunoSEQ multiplex PCR, and the TCRdb table lists in-frame clones only, not all of them. The sample holds about 170,000 clones; roughly four fifths are singletons and the top ten take 4.9%. The sample was PBMCs. The receptors stem from a woman between 18 and 29 years old in good health and CMV-seropositive. Each CDR3 is given with its conserved first and last residue. D genes are given only for firm matches. Not every row has a clone size; where given, it reads once, few, many or a size class.

TRBV6-6	TRBD1	-	TRBJ1-2	TGTGCCAGCAGCCGGGGACAGGGGGTCTATGGCTACACCTTC	CASSRGQGVYGYTF
TRBV15	TRBD2	-	TRBJ2-1	TGTGCCACCAGCAGAGGGGTCCTAGCGGGGACGGTCGAGCAGTTCTTC	CATSRGVLAGTVEQFF
TRBV15	TRBD1	-	TRBJ1-2	TGTGCCACCAGGCTACAGGGGGGTAACGACTATGGCTACACCTTC	CATRLQGGNDYGYTF
TRBV5-6	TRBD1	-	TRBJ1-1	TGTGCCAGCAGCTCGGACAGGGGTTGGCACACTGAAGCTTTCTTT	CASSSDRGWHTEAFF
TRBV12-5	-	-	TRBJ1-6	TGTGCTAGACGTCTTGAGGGAGGCTCACCCCTCCACTTT	CARRLEGGSPLHF
TRBV5-1	TRBD2	-	TRBJ2-5	TGCGCCAGCAGTAACGGGGGGGTACAAGAGACCCAGTACTTC	CASSNGGVQETQYF
TRBV13	TRBD1	-	TRBJ1-1	TGTGCCAGCAGCTTAGTCCCCGGACGGACAGGCGGTACGGAGTACACTGAAGCTTTCTTT	CASSLVPGRTGGTEYTEAFF
TRBV30	TRBD2	few	TRBJ2-2	TGTGCCTGGGTACGGACTAGCTCCACCGGGGAGCTGTTTTTT	CAWVRTSSTGELFF
TRBV6-5	-	few	TRBJ1-4	TGTGCCAGCAGTTACTCGAGGGGGGGCTTGAAAGAAAAACTGTTTTTT	CASSYSRGGLKEKLFF
TRBV9	-	-	TRBJ1-3	TGTGCCAGCAGCGCGACAACAGGGTCGGGAAACACCATATATTTT	CASSATTGSGNTIYF
TRBV5-5	TRBD1	-	TRBJ2-1	TGTGCCAGCAGCACCCGGGACAGGGCTAATGAGCAGTTCTTC	CASSTRDRANEQFF
TRBV5-1	-	-	TRBJ1-3	TGCGCCAGCAGACCGGCGGGGGGAGCTGGAAACACCATATATTTT	CASRPAGGAGNTIYF
TRBV7-8	TRBD2	-	TRBJ2-7	TGTGCCAGCAGCTTCTTACCCCCACTAGCGGGGGGGCCCTACGAGCAGTACTTC	CASSFLPPLAGGPYEQYF
TRBV5-1	TRBD1	-	TRBJ2-7	TGCGCCAGCAGCTTGTCCAGGGGGCCCGGCTACGAGCAGTACTTC	CASSLSRGPGYEQYF
TRBV7-6	-	-	TRBJ1-1	TGTGCCAGCAGCCGGGACACTAGAGCATTGTTGAACACTGAAGCTTTCTTT	CASSRDTRALLNTEAFF
TRBV6-5	-	few	TRBJ1-2	TGTGCCAGCAGTTACCCGGCAGGGAACTATGGCTACACCTTC	CASSYPAGNYGYTF
TRBV19	TRBD2	-	TRBJ2-3	TGTGCCAGTAGTATAACTAGCGGGGGAAACACAGATACGCAGTATTTT	CASSITSGGNTDTQYF
TRBV2	-	-	TRBJ1-3	TGTGCCAGCAACCCGGCCCGGGCTGGAAACACCATATATTTT	CASNPARAGNTIYF
TRBV29-1	TRBD2	few	TRBJ2-3	TGCAGCGTTGAAGGCGGGGGGCCCACAGATACGCAGTATTTT	CSVEGGGPTDTQYF
TRBV19	-	-	TRBJ2-3	TGTGCCAGTAGTATAGAGAGCAGCACAGATACGCAGTATTTT	CASSIESSTDTQYF
TRBV6-6	TRBD1	-	TRBJ2-5	TGTGCCAGCAGTCCCCGGACAGGGGGCGAGTTGGAGACCCAGTACTTC	CASSPRTGGELETQYF
TRBV11-2	TRBD2	-	TRBJ2-7	TGTGCCAGCAGCTTAGGAGGTAGCGGGGGGGCCTACGAGCAGTACTTC	CASSLGGSGGAYEQYF
TRBV6-5	-	-	TRBJ1-4	TGTGCCAGCAGTTACAACCCAACAGGCAATGAAAAACTGTTTTTT	CASSYNPTGNEKLFF
TRBV30	-	-	TRBJ2-7	TGTGCCTGGAGTCCCACCCCAGAAGCCTACGAGCAGTACTTC	CAWSPTPEAYEQYF
TRBV14	-	-	TRBJ1-1	TGTGCCAGCAGCCAGACAGCGAACACTGAAGCTTTCTTT	CASSQTANTEAFF
TRBV4-1	TRBD1	-	TRBJ1-1	TGCGCCAGCAGCCAACCGGGACAGGGTGGGGTCACTGAAGCTTTCTTT	CASSQPGQGGVTEAFF
TRBV5-4	TRBD1	-	TRBJ1-2	TGTGCCAGCAGCTCAAAAACAGGGGTAGAGGGCTACACCTTC	CASSSKTGVEGYTF
TRBV27	-	once	TRBJ1-2	TGTGCCAGCAGCGAATGGGACCGCAGGGGTGGCTACACCTTC	CASSEWDRRGGYTF
TRBV5-1	TRBD1	-	TRBJ1-1	TGCGCCAGCAGCCCCCGGACAGGGAACACTGAAGCTTTCTTT	CASSPRTGNTEAFF
TRBV20-1	-	-	TRBJ1-3	TGCAGTGCTAGTTCCGAGAACACCATATATTTT	CSASSENTIYF
TRBV5-4	TRBD2	-	TRBJ2-5	TGTGCCGGGACTAGCGGAAATAAAGAGACCCAGTACTTC	CAGTSGNKETQYF
TRBV7-9	-	once	TRBJ2-5	TGTGCCAGCAGCTGGCCCGGGACACACCAAGAGACCCAGTACTTC	CASSWPGTHQETQYF
TRBV7-8	TRBD1	-	TRBJ1-4	TGTGCCAGCAGAAACAGGGGGCGCGGGTCAACTAATGAAAAACTGTTTTTT	CASRNRGRGSTNEKLFF
TRBV6-5	-	-	TRBJ1-2	TGTGCCAGCAGTGCAGGGGTTTTGGACTATGGCTACACCTTC	CASSAGVLDYGYTF
TRBV14	-	few	TRBJ1-2	TGTGCCAGCAGCACTATGGACCGGGGACTCGATGGCTACACCTTC	CASSTMDRGLDGYTF
TRBV19	-	-	TRBJ2-4	TGTGCCAGTGCACCCCCCGGACTCTTCAATATAGCCAAAAACATTCAGTACTTC	CASAPPGLFNIAKNIQYF
TRBV6-1	-	once	TRBJ1-1	TGTGCCAGCAGTGAGAACAGGGTCGTGTCTGAAGCTTTCTTT	CASSENRVVSEAFF